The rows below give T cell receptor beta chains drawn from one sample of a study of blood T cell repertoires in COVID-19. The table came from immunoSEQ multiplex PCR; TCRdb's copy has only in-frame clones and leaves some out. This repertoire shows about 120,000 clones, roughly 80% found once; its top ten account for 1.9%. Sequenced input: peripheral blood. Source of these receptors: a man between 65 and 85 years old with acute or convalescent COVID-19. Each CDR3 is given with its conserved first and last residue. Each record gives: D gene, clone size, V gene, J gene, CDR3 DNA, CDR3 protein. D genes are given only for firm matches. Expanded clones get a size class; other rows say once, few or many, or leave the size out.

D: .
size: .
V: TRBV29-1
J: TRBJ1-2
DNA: TGCAGCGTTGTACCAGTCCACGTATATGGCTACACCTTC
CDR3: CSVVPVHVYGYTF

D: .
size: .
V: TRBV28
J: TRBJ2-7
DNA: TGTGCCAGTATAGACCAGGGGCTCTCCTACGAGCAGTACTTC
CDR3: CASIDQGLSYEQYF

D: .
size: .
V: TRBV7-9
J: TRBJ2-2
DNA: TGTGCCAGCAGCCTCCGGAACACCGGGGAGCTGTTTTTT
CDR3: CASSLRNTGELFF

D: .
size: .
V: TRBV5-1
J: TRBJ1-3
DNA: TGCGCCAGCAGCTTGGGTGTCGTGAGCTCTGGAAACACCATATATTTT
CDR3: CASSLGVVSSGNTIYF

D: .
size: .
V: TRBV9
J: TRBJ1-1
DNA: TGTGCCAGCAGCGTAGGGACAGTCAACACTGAAGCTTTCTTT
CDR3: CASSVGTVNTEAFF

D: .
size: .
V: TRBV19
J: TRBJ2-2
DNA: TGTGCCAGTAGAAGCGGCACCGGGGAGCTGTTTTTT
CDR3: CASRSGTGELFF

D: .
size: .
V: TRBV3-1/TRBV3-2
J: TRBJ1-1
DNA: TGTGCCAGCAGCCCTAACAGGAATGAAGCTTTCTTT
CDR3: CASSPNRNEAFF

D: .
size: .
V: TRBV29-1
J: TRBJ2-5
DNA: TGCAGCGTTGAAGATCATAGGGTGACAGGGAGGTTTGGAGAGACCCAGTACTTC
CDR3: CSVEDHRVTGRFGETQYF

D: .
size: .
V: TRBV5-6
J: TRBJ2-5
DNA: TGTGCCAGCAGCTTGGGGGCAGTCCAAGAGACCCAGTACTTC
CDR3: CASSLGAVQETQYF

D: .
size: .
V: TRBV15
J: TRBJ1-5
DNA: TGTGCCACCAGCAGAGATGGAGGTAGCAATCAGCCCCAGCATTTT
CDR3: CATSRDGGSNQPQHF

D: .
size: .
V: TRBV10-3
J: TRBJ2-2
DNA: TGTGCCATCACCCCAGGGTCCGGGGAGCTGTTTTTT
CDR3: CAITPGSGELFF

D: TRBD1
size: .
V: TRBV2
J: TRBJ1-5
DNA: TGTGCCAGCAGTCCCGGGACAGGGTATAGCAATCAGCCCCAGCATTTT
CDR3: CASSPGTGYSNQPQHF

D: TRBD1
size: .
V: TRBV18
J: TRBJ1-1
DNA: TGTGCCAGCTCACCTAATACAGGGGACGCCACTGAAGCTTTCTTT
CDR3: CASSPNTGDATEAFF

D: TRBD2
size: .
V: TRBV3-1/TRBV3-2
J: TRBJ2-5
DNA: TGTGCCAGCAGCCAAGTCGAGCGGGGGGGCCGGGGGACCCAGTACTTC
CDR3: CASSQVERGGRGTQYF

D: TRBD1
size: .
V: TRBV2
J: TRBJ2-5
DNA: TGTGCCAGCAAAGGACAGGTAGAGACCCAGTACTTC
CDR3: CASKGQVETQYF

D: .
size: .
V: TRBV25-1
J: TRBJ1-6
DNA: TGTGCCAGCAGTGCCCTCGGGGGACCCCTCCACTTT
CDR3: CASSALGGPLHF

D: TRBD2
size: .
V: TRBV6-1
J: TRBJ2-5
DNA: TGTGCCAGCAGTGAATGGTGGCGGGGGTCCCAAGAGACCCAGTACTTC
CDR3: CASSEWWRGSQETQYF

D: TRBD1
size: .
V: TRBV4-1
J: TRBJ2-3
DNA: TGCGCCAGCAGCCAGCCCGGGACAGGGAGCACAGATACGCAGTATTTT
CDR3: CASSQPGTGSTDTQYF

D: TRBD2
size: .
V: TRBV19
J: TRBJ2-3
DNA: TGTGCCCGACTAGCGGGGGGGCGAGTGACAGATACGCAGTATTTT
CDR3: CARLAGGRVTDTQYF

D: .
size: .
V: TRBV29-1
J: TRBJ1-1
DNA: TGCAGCGCTACAACGAACACTGAAGCTTTCTTT
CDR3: CSATTNTEAFF

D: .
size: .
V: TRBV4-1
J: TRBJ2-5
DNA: TGCGCCAGCAGCCAATGGAGGGGAGAGACCCAGTACTTC
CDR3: CASSQWRGETQYF

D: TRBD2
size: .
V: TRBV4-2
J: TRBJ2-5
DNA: TGTGCCAGCAGCCAGACTAGCGGGGGCGAGACCCAGTACTTC
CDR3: CASSQTSGGETQYF

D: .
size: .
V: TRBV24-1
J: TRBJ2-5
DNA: TGTGCCACCAGGGGGGGGGCCGGAGAGACCCAGTACTTC
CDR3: CATRGGAGETQYF

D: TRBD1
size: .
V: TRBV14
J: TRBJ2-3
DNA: TGTGCCAGCAGCCAAGTATCAAGGGGGCTTTTCGGATTGGATACGCAGTATTTT
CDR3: CASSQVSRGLFGLDTQYF

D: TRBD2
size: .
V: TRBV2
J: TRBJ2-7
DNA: TGTGCCAGCAGTGAAGGAGGGCTAGCGGGGGCCTACGAGCAGTACTTC
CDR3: CASSEGGLAGAYEQYF

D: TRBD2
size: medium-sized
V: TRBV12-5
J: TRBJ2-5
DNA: TGTGCTAGTGGTCTTCCCCCTGGGGGGGAACAAGAGACCCAGTACTTC
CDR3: CASGLPPGGEQETQYF

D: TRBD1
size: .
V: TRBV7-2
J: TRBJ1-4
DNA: TGTGCCAGCAGCCCCTTGGGACAGTGGGGTGAAAAACTGTTTTTT
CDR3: CASSPLGQWGEKLFF

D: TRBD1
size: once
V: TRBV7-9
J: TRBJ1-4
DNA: TGTGCCAGCAGCACCGACAGGGGTAATGAAAAACTGTTTTTT
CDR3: CASSTDRGNEKLFF

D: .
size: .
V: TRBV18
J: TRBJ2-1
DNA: TGTGCCAGCTCACCACAACGGGATGGGGAGCAGTTCTTC
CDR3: CASSPQRDGEQFF

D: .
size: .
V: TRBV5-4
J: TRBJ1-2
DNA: TGTGCCAGCAGCTTATCAGGAGGCTATGGCTACACCTTC
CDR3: CASSLSGGYGYTF

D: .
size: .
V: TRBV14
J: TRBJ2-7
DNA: TGTGCCACCCGCGGGCTCTGGGAGTACGAGCAGTACTTC
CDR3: CATRGLWEYEQYF

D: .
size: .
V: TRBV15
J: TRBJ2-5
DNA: TGTGCCACCAGCAACCAGGGTCGAGAGACCCAGTACTTC
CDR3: CATSNQGRETQYF

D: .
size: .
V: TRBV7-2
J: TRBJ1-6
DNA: TGTGCCAGCAGCTTAGCTGCGGGGAATTCACCCCTCCACTTT
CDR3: CASSLAAGNSPLHF

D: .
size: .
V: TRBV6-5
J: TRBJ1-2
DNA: TGTGCCAGCAGTTCCCCCTCGGAGGGGTATGGCTACACCTTC
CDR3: CASSSPSEGYGYTF

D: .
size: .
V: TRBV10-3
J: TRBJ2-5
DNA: TGTGCCATCAGTGAGCTCGGGCAGGGCCAAGAGACCCAGTACTTC
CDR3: CAISELGQGQETQYF

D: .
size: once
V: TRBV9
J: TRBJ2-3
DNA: TGTGCCAGCAGCACGGCCCGGGGGTCAGATACGCAGTATTTT
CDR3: CASSTARGSDTQYF

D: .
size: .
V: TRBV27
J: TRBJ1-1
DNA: TGTGCCAGCAGAACGGCAGGGATCGCTGAAGCTTTCTTT
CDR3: CASRTAGIAEAFF

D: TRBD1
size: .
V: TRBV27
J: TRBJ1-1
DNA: TGTGCCAGCAGTCTATATGCCGGGACAGGGGGTGTTGCTTTCTTT
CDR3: CASSLYAGTGGVAFF